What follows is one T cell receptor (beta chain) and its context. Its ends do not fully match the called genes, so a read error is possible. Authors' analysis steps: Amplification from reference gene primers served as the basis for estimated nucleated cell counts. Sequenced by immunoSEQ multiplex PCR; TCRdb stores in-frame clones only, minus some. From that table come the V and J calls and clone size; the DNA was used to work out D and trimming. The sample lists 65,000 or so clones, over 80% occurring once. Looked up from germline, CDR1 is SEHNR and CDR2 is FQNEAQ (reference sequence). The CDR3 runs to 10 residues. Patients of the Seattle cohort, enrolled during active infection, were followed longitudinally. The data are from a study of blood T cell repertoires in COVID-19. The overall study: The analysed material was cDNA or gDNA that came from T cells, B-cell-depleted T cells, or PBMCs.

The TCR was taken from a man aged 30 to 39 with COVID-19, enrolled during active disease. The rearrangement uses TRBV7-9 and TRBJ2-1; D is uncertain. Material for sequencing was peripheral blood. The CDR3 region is CASSDNEQFF. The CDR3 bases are TGTGCCAGCTCCGACAATGAGCAGTTCTTC.